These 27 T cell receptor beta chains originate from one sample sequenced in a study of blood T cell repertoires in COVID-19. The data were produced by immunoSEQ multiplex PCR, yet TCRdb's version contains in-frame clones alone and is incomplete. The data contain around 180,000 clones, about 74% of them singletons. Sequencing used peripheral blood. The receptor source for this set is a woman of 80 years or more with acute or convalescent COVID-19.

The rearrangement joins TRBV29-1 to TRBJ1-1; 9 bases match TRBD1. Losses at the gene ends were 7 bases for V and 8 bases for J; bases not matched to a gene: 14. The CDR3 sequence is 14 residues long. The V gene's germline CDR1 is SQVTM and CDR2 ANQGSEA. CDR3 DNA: TGCAGCGCCCAGATCCAGGGACAGGGCAAAGAAGCTTTCTTT. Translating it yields CSAQIQGQGKEAFF.

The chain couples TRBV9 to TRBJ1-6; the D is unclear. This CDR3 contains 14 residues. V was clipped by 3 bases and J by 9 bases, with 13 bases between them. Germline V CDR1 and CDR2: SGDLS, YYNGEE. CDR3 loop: CASSGGLVSSPLHF. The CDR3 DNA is TGTGCCAGCAGCGGTGGACTAGTCAGTTCACCCCTCCACTTT.

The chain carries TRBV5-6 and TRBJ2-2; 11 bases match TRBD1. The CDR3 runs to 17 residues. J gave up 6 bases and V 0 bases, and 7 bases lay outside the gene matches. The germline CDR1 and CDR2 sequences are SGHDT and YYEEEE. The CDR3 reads CASSLAWTGGVSGELFF. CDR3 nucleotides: TGTGCCAGCAGCTTGGCCTGGACAGGGGGCGTCTCCGGGGAGCTGTTTTTT. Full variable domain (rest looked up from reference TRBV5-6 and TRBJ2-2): DAGVTQSPTHLIKTRGQQVTLRCSPKSGHDTVSWYQQALGQGPQFIFQYYEEEERQRGNFPDRFSGHQFPNYSSELNVNALLLGDSALYLCASSLAWTGGVSGELFFGEGSRLTVL.

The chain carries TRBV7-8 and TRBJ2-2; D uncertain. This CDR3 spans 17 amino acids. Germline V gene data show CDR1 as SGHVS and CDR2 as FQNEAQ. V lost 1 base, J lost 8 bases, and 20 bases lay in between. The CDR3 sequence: CASSLGFSTDRLGELFF. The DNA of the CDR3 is TGTGCCAGCAGCTTAGGATTTTCTACCGATCGGTTGGGGGAGCTGTTTTTT.

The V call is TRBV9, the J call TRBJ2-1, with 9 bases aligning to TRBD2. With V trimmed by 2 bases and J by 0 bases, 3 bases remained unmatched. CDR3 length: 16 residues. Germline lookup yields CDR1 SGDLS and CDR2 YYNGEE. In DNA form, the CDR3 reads TGTGCCAGCAGCGTTGGACTAGCGAGCTCCTACAATGAGCAGTTCTTC. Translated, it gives CASSVGLASSYNEQFF.

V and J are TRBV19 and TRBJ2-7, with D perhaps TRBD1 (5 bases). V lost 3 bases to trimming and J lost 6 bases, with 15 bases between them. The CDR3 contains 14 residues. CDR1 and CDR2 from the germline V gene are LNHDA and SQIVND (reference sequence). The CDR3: CASSIWQGKGEQYF. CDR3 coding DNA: TGTGCCAGTAGTATCTGGCAGGGTAAGGGCGAGCAGTACTTC.

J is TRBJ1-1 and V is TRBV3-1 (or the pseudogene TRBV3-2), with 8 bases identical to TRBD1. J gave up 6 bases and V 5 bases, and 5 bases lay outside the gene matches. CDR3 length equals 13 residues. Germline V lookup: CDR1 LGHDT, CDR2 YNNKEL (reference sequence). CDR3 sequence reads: CASSAQGGAEAFF. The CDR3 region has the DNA TGTGCCAGCAGCGCACAGGGGGGTGCTGAAGCTTTCTTT.

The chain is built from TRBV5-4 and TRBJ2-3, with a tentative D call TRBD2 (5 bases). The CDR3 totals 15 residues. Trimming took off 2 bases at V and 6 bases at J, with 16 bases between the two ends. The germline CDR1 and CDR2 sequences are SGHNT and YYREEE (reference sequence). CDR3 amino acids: CASSFLQTTKDTQYF. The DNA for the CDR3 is TGTGCCAGCAGCTTTCTTCAGACTACCAAGGATACGCAGTATTTT.

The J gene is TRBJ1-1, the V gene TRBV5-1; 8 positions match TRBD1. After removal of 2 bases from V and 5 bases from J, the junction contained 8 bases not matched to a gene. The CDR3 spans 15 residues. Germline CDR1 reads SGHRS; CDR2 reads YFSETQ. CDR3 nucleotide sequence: TGCGCCAGCAGCTTCGTCAGTCAGGGGGCGACTGAAGCTTTCTTT. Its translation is CASSFVSQGATEAFF.

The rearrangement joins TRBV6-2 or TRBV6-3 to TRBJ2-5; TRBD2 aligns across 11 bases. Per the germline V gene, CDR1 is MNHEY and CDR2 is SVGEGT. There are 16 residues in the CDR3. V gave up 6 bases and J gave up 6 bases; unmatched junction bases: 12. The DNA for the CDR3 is TGTGCCAGCAGCCCCTTAGCGGGAGGGACGAGCCAGACCCAGTACTTC. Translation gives CASSPLAGGTSQTQYF.

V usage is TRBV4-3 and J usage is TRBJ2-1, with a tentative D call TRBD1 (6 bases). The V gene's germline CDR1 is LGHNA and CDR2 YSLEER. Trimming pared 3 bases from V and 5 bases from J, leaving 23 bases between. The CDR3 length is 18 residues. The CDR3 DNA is TGCGCCAGCAGCCAGTTTTTGGGGGCGGGTCTAAGGAACAATGAGCAGTTCTTC. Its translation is CASSQFLGAGLRNNEQFF.

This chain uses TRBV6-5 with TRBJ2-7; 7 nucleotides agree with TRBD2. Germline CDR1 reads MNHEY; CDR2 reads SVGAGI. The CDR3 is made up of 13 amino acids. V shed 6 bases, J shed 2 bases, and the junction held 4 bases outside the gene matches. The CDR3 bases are TGTGCCAGCAGGCGGGAGTCGACCTACGAGCAGTACTTC. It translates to CASRRESTYEQYF.

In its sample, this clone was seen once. In DNA, the CDR3 is TGTGCCAGCAGCCACAGACTAGCGGGAGGTAACACAGATACGCAGTATTTT. Amino acids: CASSHRLAGGNTDTQYF. The chain employs TRBV5-4 and TRBJ2-3; 13 nucleotides line up with TRBD2. The CDR3 has 17 residues. V lost 4 bases, J lost 2 bases, and 7 bases stayed unmatched. Germline CDR1 reads SGHNT; CDR2 reads YYREEE (reference sequence).

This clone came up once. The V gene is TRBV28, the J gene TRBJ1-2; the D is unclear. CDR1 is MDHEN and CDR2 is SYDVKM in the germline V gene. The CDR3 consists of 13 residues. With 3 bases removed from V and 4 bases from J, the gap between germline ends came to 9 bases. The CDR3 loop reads CASSFGRGYGYTF. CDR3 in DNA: TGTGCCAGCAGTTTTGGACGGGGCTATGGCTACACCTTC.

CDR3 loop: CASSAGGHETQYF. DNA of the CDR3: TGTGCCAGTAGTGCCGGGGGTCACGAGACCCAGTACTTC. V gene TRBV19 combines with J gene TRBJ2-5; TRBD2 is a possible D gene (6 bases). This CDR3 comprises 13 residues. V was cut by 5 bases and J by 5 bases, with 12 bases left in between. Germline V gives CDR1 LNHDA, CDR2 SQIVND (reference sequence).

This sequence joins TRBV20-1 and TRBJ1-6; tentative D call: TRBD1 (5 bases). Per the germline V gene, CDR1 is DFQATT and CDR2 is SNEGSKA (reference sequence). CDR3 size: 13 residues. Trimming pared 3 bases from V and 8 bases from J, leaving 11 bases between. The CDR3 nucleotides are TGCAGTGCTAGTGGGGGGGTTTATTCACCCCTCCACTTT. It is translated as CSASGGVYSPLHF.

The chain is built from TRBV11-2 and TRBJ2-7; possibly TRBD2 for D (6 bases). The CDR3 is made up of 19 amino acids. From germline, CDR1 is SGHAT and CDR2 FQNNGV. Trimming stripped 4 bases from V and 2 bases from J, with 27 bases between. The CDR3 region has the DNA TGTGCCAGCAGCTCAATAGCAGCGGGCAGGACGGGCTTCCCCTACGAGCAGTACTTC. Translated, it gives CASSSIAAGRTGFPYEQYF.

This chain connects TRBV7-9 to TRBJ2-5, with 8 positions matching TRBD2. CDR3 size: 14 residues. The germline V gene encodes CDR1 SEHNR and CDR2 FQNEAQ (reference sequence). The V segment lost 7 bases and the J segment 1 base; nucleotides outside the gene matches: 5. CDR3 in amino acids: CASNLAGPQETQYF. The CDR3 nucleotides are TGTGCCAGCAATTTAGCGGGGCCCCAAGAGACCCAGTACTTC.

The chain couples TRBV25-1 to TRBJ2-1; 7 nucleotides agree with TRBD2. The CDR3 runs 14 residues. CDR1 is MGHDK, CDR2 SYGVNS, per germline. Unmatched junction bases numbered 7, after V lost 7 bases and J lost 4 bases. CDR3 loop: CASNWGGRYNEQFF. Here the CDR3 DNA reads TGTGCCAGCAACTGGGGGGGACGGTACAATGAGCAGTTCTTC.

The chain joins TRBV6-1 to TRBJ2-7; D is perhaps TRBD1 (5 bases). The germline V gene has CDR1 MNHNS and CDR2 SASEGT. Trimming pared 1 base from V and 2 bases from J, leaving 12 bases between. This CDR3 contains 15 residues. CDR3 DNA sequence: TGTGCCAGCAGTGAAGGGTGGGGCCAGACCTACGAGCAGTACTTC. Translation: CASSEGWGQTYEQYF.

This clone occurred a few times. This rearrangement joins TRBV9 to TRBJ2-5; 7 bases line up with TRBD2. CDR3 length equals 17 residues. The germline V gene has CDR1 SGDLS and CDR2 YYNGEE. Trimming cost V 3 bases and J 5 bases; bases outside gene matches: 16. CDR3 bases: TGTGCCAGCAGCGCCTCCCTCAGGGCGGGAGTTCAGGAGACCCAGTACTTC. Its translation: CASSASLRAGVQETQYF.

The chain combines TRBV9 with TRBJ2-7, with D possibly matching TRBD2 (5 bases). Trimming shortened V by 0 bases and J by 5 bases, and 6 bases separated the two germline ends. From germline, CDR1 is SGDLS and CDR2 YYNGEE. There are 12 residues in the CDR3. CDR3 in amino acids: CASSVAGNEQYF. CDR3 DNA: TGTGCCAGCAGCGTAGCGGGGAACGAGCAGTACTTC. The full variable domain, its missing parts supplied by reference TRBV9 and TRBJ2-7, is DSGVTQTPKHLITATGQRVTLRCSPRSGDLSVYWYQQSLDQGLQFLIQYYNGEERAKGNILERFSAQQFPDLHSELNLSSLELGDSALYFCASSVAGNEQYFGPGTRLTVT.

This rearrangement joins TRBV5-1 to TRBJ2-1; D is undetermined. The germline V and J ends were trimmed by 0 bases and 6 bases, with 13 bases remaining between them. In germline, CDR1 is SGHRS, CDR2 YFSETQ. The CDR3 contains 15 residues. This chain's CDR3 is CASSLGPEEGNEQFF. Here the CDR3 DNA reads TGCGCCAGCAGCTTGGGTCCAGAGGAAGGCAATGAGCAGTTCTTC.

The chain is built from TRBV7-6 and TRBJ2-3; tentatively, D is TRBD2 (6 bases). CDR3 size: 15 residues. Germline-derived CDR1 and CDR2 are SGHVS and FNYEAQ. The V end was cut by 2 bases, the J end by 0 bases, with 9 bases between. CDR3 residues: CASSLTGTSTDTQYF. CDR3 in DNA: TGTGCCAGCAGCTTAACCGGGACTAGCACAGATACGCAGTATTTT. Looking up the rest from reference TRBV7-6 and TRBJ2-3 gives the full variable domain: GAGVSQSPRYKVTKRGQDVALRCDPISGHVSLYWYRQALGQGPEFLTYFNYEAQQDKSGLPNDRFSAERPEGSISTLTIQRTEQRDSAMYRCASSLTGTSTDTQYFGPGTRLTVL.

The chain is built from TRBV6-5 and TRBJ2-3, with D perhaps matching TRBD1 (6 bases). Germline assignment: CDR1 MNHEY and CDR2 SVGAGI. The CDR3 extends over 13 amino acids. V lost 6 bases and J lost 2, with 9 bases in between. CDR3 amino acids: CASRTGTTDTQYF. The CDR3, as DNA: TGTGCCAGCAGAACAGGGACCACAGATACGCAGTATTTT.

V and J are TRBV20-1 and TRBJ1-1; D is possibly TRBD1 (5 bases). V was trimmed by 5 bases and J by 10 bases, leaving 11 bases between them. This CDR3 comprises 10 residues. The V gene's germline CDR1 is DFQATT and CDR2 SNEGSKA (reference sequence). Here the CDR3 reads CSAVDIGAFF. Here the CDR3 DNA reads TGCAGTGCTGTGGACATCGGAGCTTTCTTT.

CDR3 DNA: TGTGCCAGCAGTTATGGGACTAGCGGGAGGGAGCAGTTCTTC. Its protein is CASSYGTSGREQFF. The V and J genes are TRBV6-5 and TRBJ2-1; TRBD2 matches at 15 bases. Germline-derived CDR1 and CDR2 are MNHEY and SVGAGI. The CDR3 is made up of 14 amino acids. V was clipped by 3 bases and J by 10 bases; unmatched bases: 1.